This TCR beta chain stems from a study of shared clonotypes between healthy human individuals. Study in general: Participating donors consisted of a couple of women and three men aged 18 to 49.

Original processing notes: Quality scores were absent from the junction-only immunoSEQ sequences, so filtering differed. Libraries were prepared by immunoSEQ multiplex PCR; TCRdb keeps only in-frame clonotypes and omits some of them. That table is the source of V, J and clone size, and D and trimming were worked out from the DNA. Found here are about 2.3 million clones, approximately 90% of them singletons; the top ten hold 0.37%. The V gene's germline CDR1 is KGHSH and CDR2 LQKENI. The ends lost 6 bases at V and 4 bases at J; junction bases unmatched: 8. The CDR3 is made up of 16 amino acids. Comment on this clone: Its antigen is unknown. Different DNA sequences within this sample yield the same CDR3.

CD45RA-negative memory and CD45RA+ naive subsets were split from the CD4+ cells. Study-level findings and limits: Large depth notwithstanding, sorted-subset sequencing proved incomplete by rarefaction.

The sequenced sample was naive CD4+ T cells from PBMCs. Regarding subset: CD45RA+ positively selected. The receptor's source is a man between 18 and 35 years old in good health. Some clones in this sample may be carry-over from other donors' samples. V is TRBV18 and J is TRBJ2-7; 14 positions match TRBD2. The CDR3 DNA sequence: TGTGCCAGCTCGCCGGGACTAGCGGGAGTCACGTACGAGCAGTACTTC. This sequence encodes CASSPGLAGVTYEQYF. Supplemented by reference TRBV18 and TRBJ2-7, the full variable domain reads NAGVMQNPRHLVRRRGQEARLRCSPMKGHSHVYWYRQLPEEGLKFMVYLQKENIIDESGMPKERFSAEFPKEGPSILRIQQVVRGDSAAYFCASSPGLAGVTYEQYFGPGTRLTVT.